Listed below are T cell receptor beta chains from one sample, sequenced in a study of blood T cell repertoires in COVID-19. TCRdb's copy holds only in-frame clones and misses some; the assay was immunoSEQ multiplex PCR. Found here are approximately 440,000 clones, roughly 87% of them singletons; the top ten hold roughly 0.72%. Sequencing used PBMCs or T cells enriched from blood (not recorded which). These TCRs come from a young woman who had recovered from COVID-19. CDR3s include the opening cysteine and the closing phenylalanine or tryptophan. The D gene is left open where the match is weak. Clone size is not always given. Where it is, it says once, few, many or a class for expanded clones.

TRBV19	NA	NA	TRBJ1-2	CASSIVQVPYGYTF	TGTGCCAGTAGTATTGTACAGGTACCGTATGGCTACACCTTC
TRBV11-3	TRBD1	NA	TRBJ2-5	CASSFRTGTGEETQYF	TGTGCCAGCAGCTTCCGAACCGGGACAGGGGAAGAGACCCAGTACTTC
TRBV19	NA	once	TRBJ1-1	CASTSTRGADTEAFF	TGTGCCAGTACCTCAACTCGGGGGGCGGACACTGAAGCTTTCTTT
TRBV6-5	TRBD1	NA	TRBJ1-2	CASSPRQGLVYGYTF	TGTGCCAGCAGTCCCCGACAGGGATTAGTTTATGGCTACACCTTC
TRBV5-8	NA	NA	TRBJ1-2	CASSLSSSRVGYGYTF	TGTGCCAGCAGCTTAAGTTCCAGCAGGGTTGGGTATGGCTACACCTTC
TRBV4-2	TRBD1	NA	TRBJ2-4	CASSPTGGGANIQYF	TGTGCCAGCAGTCCTACAGGGGGCGGGGCAAACATTCAGTACTTC
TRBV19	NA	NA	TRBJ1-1	CASSINTGNTEAFF	TGTGCCAGTAGTATCAATACAGGGAACACTGAAGCTTTCTTT
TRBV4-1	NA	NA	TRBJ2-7	CASSHRAAAGEQYF	TGCGCCAGCAGCCACCGAGCGGCAGCCGGCGAGCAGTACTTC
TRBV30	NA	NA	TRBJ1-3	CAWSTSRTALSGNTIYF	TGTGCCTGGAGTACCAGCCGGACAGCGCTCTCTGGAAACACCATATATTTT
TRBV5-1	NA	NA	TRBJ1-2	CASSLLGGANYGYTF	TGCGCCAGCAGCTTGCTAGGGGGAGCTAACTATGGCTACACCTTC
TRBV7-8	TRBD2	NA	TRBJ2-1	CASSLGGLADSFF	TGTGCCAGCAGCTTAGGCGGACTAGCTGATTCGTTCTTC
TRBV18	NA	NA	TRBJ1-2	CASSPRRDSYGYTF	TGTGCCAGCTCACCTCGCAGGGATTCTTATGGCTACACCTTC
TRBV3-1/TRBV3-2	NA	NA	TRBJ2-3	CASSIGTHAAGTDTQYF	TGTGCCAGCAGTATCGGGACTCACGCGGCGGGCACAGATACGCAGTATTTT
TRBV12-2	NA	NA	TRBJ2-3	CASRRRTAHPSTDTQYF	TGTGCAAGTCGCAGGCGGACAGCTCACCCTAGCACAGATACGCAGTATTTT
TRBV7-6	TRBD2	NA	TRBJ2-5	CASSLARSAGAMYQETQYF	TGTGCCAGCAGCTTAGCGCGGTCGGCGGGAGCGATGTACCAAGAGACCCAGTACTTC
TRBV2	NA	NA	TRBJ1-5	CASSREGTWSNQPQHF	TGTGCCAGCAGCCGGGAGGGCACTTGGAGCAATCAGCCCCAGCATTTT
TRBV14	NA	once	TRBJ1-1	CASSPLPVNTEAFF	TGTGCCAGCAGCCCCTTGCCAGTGAACACTGAAGCTTTCTTT
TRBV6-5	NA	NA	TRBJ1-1	CASSFRGMNTEAFF	TGTGCCAGCAGTTTTAGGGGAATGAACACTGAAGCTTTCTTT
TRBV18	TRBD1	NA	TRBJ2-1	CASSPTGTGYNEQFF	TGTGCCAGCTCACCTACCGGGACAGGCTACAATGAGCAGTTCTTC
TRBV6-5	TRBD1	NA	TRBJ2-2	CASRQDRAGELFF	TGTGCCAGCAGACAGGACAGGGCGGGTGAGCTGTTTTTT
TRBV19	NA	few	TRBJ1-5	CASSTWGAGGPQPQHF	TGTGCCAGTAGTACTTGGGGGGCGGGAGGCCCCCAGCCCCAGCATTTT
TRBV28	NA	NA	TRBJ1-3	CASSPSPGIGNTIYF	TGTGCCAGCAGCCCCTCTCCAGGGATCGGAAACACCATATATTTT
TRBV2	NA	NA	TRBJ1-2	CASSATPSIAYGYTF	TGTGCCAGCAGTGCGACCCCCTCGATAGCCTATGGCTACACCTTC